These T cell receptor beta chains were read from a single sample in a study of lymphopenia after photon versus proton radiotherapy. Some clones are missing from TCRdb's copy, which holds only in-frame ones; the method was immunoSEQ multiplex PCR. The table has tens of thousands of clones, around 87% seen once; the top ten hold less than 14%. The specimen comprised peripheral blood, sampled from a patient treated with proton-based radiotherapy. Every receptor here comes from a man of 80 years or more with esophageal cancer. The CDR3 runs from the conserved cysteine through the conserved F or W. The order of the fields is V gene, CDR3 length, clone size, J gene, D gene, CDR3 DNA, CDR3 protein. D genes are given only for firm matches. Some rows have no size entry. The others give once, few or many, or a class for an expanded clone.

V: TRBV11-2; length: 14; size: .; J: TRBJ2-7; D: TRBD1; DNA: TGTGCCAGCAGCCCCGGGACAGGGTTATACGAGCAGTACTTC; CDR3: CASSPGTGLYEQYF
V: TRBV7-2; length: 13; size: .; J: TRBJ2-3; D: .; DNA: TGTGCCAGCAGCTTCCACAGGGCCTATACGCAGTATTTT; CDR3: CASSFHRAYTQYF
V: TRBV23-1; length: 19; size: .; J: TRBJ1-5; D: TRBD1; DNA: TGCGCCAGCAGTCTCCCAAAGGGGACAGGGTACGGACGCAATCAGCCCCAGCATTTT; CDR3: CASSLPKGTGYGRNQPQHF
V: TRBV5-5; length: 13; size: .; J: TRBJ1-1; D: .; DNA: TGTGCCAGCAGCTTTAAGCAGGCGACTGAAGCTTTCTTT; CDR3: CASSFKQATEAFF
V: TRBV18; length: 15; size: .; J: TRBJ2-7; D: TRBD2; DNA: TGTGCCAGCTCACCACGAAGCGGGAGCTCCTACGAGCAGTACTTC; CDR3: CASSPRSGSSYEQYF
V: TRBV29-1; length: 13; size: .; J: TRBJ2-3; D: .; DNA: TGCAGCGTTGTCGCTAGCGGCACAGATACGCAGTATTTT; CDR3: CSVVASGTDTQYF
V: TRBV6-4; length: 15; size: .; J: TRBJ2-3; D: TRBD2; DNA: TGTGCCAGCAGTGTAGCGGGAGGGCCCACAGATACGCAGTATTTT; CDR3: CASSVAGGPTDTQYF
V: TRBV5-6; length: 15; size: .; J: TRBJ2-3; D: .; DNA: TGTGCCAGCAGCCCCCGGGGGACTAGCACAGATACGCAGTATTTT; CDR3: CASSPRGTSTDTQYF
V: TRBV7-6; length: 16; size: few; J: TRBJ2-5; D: TRBD2; DNA: TGTGCCAGCAGCGCGACTAGCGGGAGGTCGATGGAGACCCAGTACTTC; CDR3: CASSATSGRSMETQYF
V: TRBV4-3; length: 16; size: .; J: TRBJ2-1; D: TRBD2; DNA: TGCGCCAGCAGCCAAGAGTGGCTAGCGGGCCCACAAGAGCAGTTCTTC; CDR3: CASSQEWLAGPQEQFF
V: TRBV27; length: 14; size: .; J: TRBJ2-5; D: .; DNA: TGTGCCAGCAGTTTAAAGGGATCTCAAGAGACCCAGTACTTC; CDR3: CASSLKGSQETQYF
V: TRBV6-6; length: 13; size: .; J: TRBJ2-7; D: .; DNA: TGTGCCAGCAGTTACTCGGGACCGCGCGAGCAGTACTTC; CDR3: CASSYSGPREQYF
V: TRBV21-1; length: 16; size: .; J: TRBJ1-2; D: .; DNA: TGTGCCAGCAGCGCACCGGGTCTTGGGGCCTACTATGGCTACACCTTC; CDR3: CASSAPGLGAYYGYTF
V: TRBV5-1; length: 14; size: .; J: TRBJ2-3; D: .; DNA: TGCGCCAGCAGCAAAGGACAGTACACAGATACGCAGTATTTT; CDR3: CASSKGQYTDTQYF
V: TRBV6-5; length: 15; size: .; J: TRBJ1-4; D: TRBD1; DNA: TGTGCCAGCAGTTCAGGGGGGCAGGGTAATGAAAAACTGTTTTTT; CDR3: CASSSGGQGNEKLFF
V: TRBV5-8; length: 15; size: .; J: TRBJ2-7; D: TRBD2; DNA: TGTGCCAGCAGCTTGGTAGGCGGGAGCACTTACGAGCAGTACTTC; CDR3: CASSLVGGSTYEQYF
V: TRBV2; length: 15; size: once; J: TRBJ2-7; D: TRBD2; DNA: TGTGCCAGCAGCAGGACTAGCGGGGGACCCTACGAGCAGTACTTC; CDR3: CASSRTSGGPYEQYF
V: TRBV27; length: 13; size: .; J: TRBJ1-1; D: .; DNA: TGTGCCAGCAGATGGGCGCTGAACACTGAAGCTTTCTTT; CDR3: CASRWALNTEAFF
V: TRBV6-5; length: 15; size: .; J: TRBJ2-7; D: .; DNA: TGTGCCAGCAGTTACTCGTCAACACCTCCCTACGAGCAGTACTTC; CDR3: CASSYSSTPPYEQYF
V: TRBV7-8; length: 16; size: .; J: TRBJ1-5; D: .; DNA: TGTGCCAGCAGCTTAATTCGGACCACTACCAATCAGCCCCAGCATTTT; CDR3: CASSLIRTTTNQPQHF
V: TRBV6-5; length: 15; size: .; J: TRBJ2-3; D: .; DNA: TGTGCCAGCAGTTACCGGGACTCCGGGACAGATACGCAGTATTTT; CDR3: CASSYRDSGTDTQYF
V: TRBV4-1; length: 15; size: .; J: TRBJ2-3; D: TRBD1; DNA: TGCGCCAGCAGCCAAGGACAGGGTATCACTGCTACGCAGTATTTT; CDR3: CASSQGQGITATQYF
V: TRBV7-6; length: 14; size: few; J: TRBJ1-3; D: .; DNA: TGTGCCAGCAGCTTTACAGCGGGGGGAAACACCATATATTTT; CDR3: CASSFTAGGNTIYF
V: TRBV5-5; length: 15; size: .; J: TRBJ1-1; D: TRBD1; DNA: TGTGCCAGCACCGATCAATCAGGGGGTAACACTGAAGCTTTCTTT; CDR3: CASTDQSGGNTEAFF
V: TRBV4-3; length: 17; size: few; J: TRBJ1-3; D: .; DNA: TGCGCCAGCAGCCAAGACCGTCGCAGGAACTCTGGAAACACCATATATTTT; CDR3: CASSQDRRRNSGNTIYF
V: TRBV4-3; length: 16; size: .; J: TRBJ1-1; D: .; DNA: TGCGCCAGCAGCCAAGACAGGGCCCATATGAACACTGAAGCTTTCTTT; CDR3: CASSQDRAHMNTEAFF
V: TRBV14; length: 13; size: .; J: TRBJ1-2; D: .; DNA: TGTGCCAGCAGCCCCGCGGGGAGCGGTGGCTACACCTTC; CDR3: CASSPAGSGGYTF
V: TRBV7-2; length: 14; size: .; J: TRBJ2-7; D: TRBD1; DNA: TGTGCCAGCAGCTCGGGACAGGGGGCGCGAGAGCAGTACTTC; CDR3: CASSSGQGAREQYF
V: TRBV5-1; length: 14; size: .; J: TRBJ2-7; D: .; DNA: TGCGCCAGCAGCTTGGACGCCGGATACTACGAGCAGTACTTC; CDR3: CASSLDAGYYEQYF
V: TRBV7-9; length: 12; size: .; J: TRBJ2-7; D: .; DNA: TGTGCCCTGAGCGGTAACCCCACCGAGCAGTACTTC; CDR3: CALSGNPTEQYF
V: TRBV27; length: 14; size: .; J: TRBJ2-7; D: .; DNA: TGTGCCAGCAGTTTAGGGGACGGTTCCTACGAGCAGTACTTC; CDR3: CASSLGDGSYEQYF
V: TRBV11-2; length: 13; size: .; J: TRBJ2-7; D: .; DNA: TGTGCCAGCAGCCAGGAGCGGACCTACGAGCAGTACTTC; CDR3: CASSQERTYEQYF
V: TRBV18; length: 17; size: once; J: TRBJ2-2; D: .; DNA: TGTGCCAGCTCACCGAGGAATAGCGGAACGAACACCGGGGAGCTGTTTTTT; CDR3: CASSPRNSGTNTGELFF
V: TRBV6-4; length: 14; size: once; J: TRBJ2-1; D: TRBD2; DNA: TGTGCCAGCACCCGGGGGAGGGTAGACAATGAGCAGTTCTTC; CDR3: CASTRGRVDNEQFF
V: TRBV29-1; length: 14; size: .; J: TRBJ1-2; D: .; DNA: TGCAGCGTTGAGGTATTAGATCTCCTTTATGGCTACACCTTC; CDR3: CSVEVLDLLYGYTF
V: TRBV7-9; length: 14; size: .; J: TRBJ1-2; D: .; DNA: TGTGCCAGCAGCTTAGCGATTGCCGTCTATGGCTACACCTTC; CDR3: CASSLAIAVYGYTF
V: TRBV30; length: 14; size: .; J: TRBJ2-7; D: TRBD1; DNA: TGTGCCTGGACTTGGGGACAGGGATCCTACGAGCAGTACTTC; CDR3: CAWTWGQGSYEQYF
V: TRBV18; length: 15; size: .; J: TRBJ2-2; D: .; DNA: TGTGCCAGCTCACCGGGAGGTACGAACACCGGGGAGCTGTTTTTT; CDR3: CASSPGGTNTGELFF
V: TRBV5-1; length: 15; size: .; J: TRBJ2-3; D: TRBD2; DNA: TGCGCCAGCAGCCTGCGAGCGGGGGGCACAGATACGCAGTATTTT; CDR3: CASSLRAGGTDTQYF
V: TRBV7-9; length: 14; size: few; J: TRBJ2-1; D: .; DNA: TGTGCCAGCAGCTTAGCCCGGGATGTCAATGAGCAGTTCTTC; CDR3: CASSLARDVNEQFF